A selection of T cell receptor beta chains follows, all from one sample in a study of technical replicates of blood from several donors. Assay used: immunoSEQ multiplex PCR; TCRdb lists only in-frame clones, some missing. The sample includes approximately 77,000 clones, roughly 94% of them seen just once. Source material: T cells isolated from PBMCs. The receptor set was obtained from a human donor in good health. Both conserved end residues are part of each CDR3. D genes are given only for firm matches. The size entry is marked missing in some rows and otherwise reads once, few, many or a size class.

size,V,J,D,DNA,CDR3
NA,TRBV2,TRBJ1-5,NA,TGTGCCAGCAGTGATCCCCGTTATAGCAATCAGCCCCAGCATTTT,CASSDPRYSNQPQHF
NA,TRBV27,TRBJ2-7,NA,TGTGCCAGCAGTTTAACAGGGCTCCCCTACGAGCAGTACTTC,CASSLTGLPYEQYF
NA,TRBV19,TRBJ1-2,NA,TGTGCCAGTAGTATCAGGGCCGGCTATGGCTACACCTTC,CASSIRAGYGYTF
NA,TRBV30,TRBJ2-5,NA,TGTGCCTGGAGTGCGGACTTGAAACAAGAGACCCAGTACTTC,CAWSADLKQETQYF
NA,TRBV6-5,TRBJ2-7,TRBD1,TGTGCCAGCAGTGACAGGGGGCGCTACGAGCAGTACTTC,CASSDRGRYEQYF
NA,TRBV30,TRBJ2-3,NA,TGTGCCTGGAGTGTACTATGGGGGGACGGAGATACGCAGTATTTT,CAWSVLWGDGDTQYF
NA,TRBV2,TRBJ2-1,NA,TGTGCCAGCACAGCAGGGCGGTACAATGAGCAGTTCTTC,CASTAGRYNEQFF
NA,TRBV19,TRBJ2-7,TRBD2,TGTGCCAGTAGTATGGGCGGGGGTTCCTACGAGCAGTACTTC,CASSMGGGSYEQYF
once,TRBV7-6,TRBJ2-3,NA,TGTGCCAGCAGCTTAGAACAGGACTACACAGATACGCAGTATTTT,CASSLEQDYTDTQYF
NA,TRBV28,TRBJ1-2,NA,TGTGCCAGCAGTTTACGTAATGGCTACACCTTC,CASSLRNGYTF
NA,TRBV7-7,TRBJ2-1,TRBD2,TGTGCTAGCAGCATGACTAGCGGGAGGATAAATGAGCAGTTCTTC,CASSMTSGRINEQFF
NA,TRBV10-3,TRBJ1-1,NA,TGTGCCATCAGCGCAGGGGTTTCCACTGAAGCTTTCTTT,CAISAGVSTEAFF
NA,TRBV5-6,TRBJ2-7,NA,TGTGCCAGCAGCTTGGACAGTCCCTCGTACGAGCAGTACTTC,CASSLDSPSYEQYF
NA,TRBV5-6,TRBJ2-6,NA,TGTGCCAGCAGCGATAGGGGTTCTGGGGCCAACGTCCTGACTTTC,CASSDRGSGANVLTF
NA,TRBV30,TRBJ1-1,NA,TGTGCCTGGAGTAGGCAGGGGAACACTGAAGCTTTCTTT,CAWSRQGNTEAFF
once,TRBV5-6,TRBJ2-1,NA,TGTGCCAGCAGCTTTCGGACAGATTACAATGAGCAGTTCTTC,CASSFRTDYNEQFF
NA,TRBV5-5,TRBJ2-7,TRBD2,TGTGCCAGCAGCTTGTTGGGACTAGGCGATTACGAGCAGTACTTC,CASSLLGLGDYEQYF
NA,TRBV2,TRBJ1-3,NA,TGTGCCAGCAGTGTTAACAGTTACTCTGGAAACACCATATATTTT,CASSVNSYSGNTIYF
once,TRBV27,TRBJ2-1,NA,TGTGCCAGCAGACCAGTAGGGACTTCGGACAATGAGCAGTTCTTC,CASRPVGTSDNEQFF
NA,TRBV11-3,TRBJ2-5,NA,TGTGCCAGCAGCTTGGTCAGGGGCCAAGAGACCCAGTACTTC,CASSLVRGQETQYF
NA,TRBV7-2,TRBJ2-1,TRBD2,TGTGCCAGCAGCTTCACTAGCGGGGTTGAGCAGTTCTTC,CASSFTSGVEQFF
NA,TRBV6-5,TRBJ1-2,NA,TGTGCCAGCGCGGACACACTACACTATGGCTACACCTTC,CASADTLHYGYTF
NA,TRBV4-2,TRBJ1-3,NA,TGTGCCAGCAGCCAAGATATGAGTTACTCTGGAAACACCATATATTTT,CASSQDMSYSGNTIYF
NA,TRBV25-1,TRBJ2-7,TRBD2,TGTGCCAGCAGTTATAGCGGGAGGCACTACGAGCAGTACTTC,CASSYSGRHYEQYF
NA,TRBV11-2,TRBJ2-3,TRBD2,TGTGCCAGCAGACGGACTAGCGGGAGTTGGACAGATACGCAGTATTTT,CASRRTSGSWTDTQYF
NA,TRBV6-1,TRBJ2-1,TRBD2,TGTGCCAGCAGTGAATGGACTAGGGGCAATGAGCAGTTCTTC,CASSEWTRGNEQFF
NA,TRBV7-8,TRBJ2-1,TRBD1,TGTGCCAGCAGCTTCCGGGACAGGGGAAACAATGAGCAGTTCTTC,CASSFRDRGNNEQFF
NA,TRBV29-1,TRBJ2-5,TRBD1,TGCAGCGTGCGGACAGGGGAGACCCAGTACTTC,CSVRTGETQYF
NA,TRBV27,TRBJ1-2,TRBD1,TGTGCCAGCAGTCCGAGCCCCGGGACAGGGGAAGTGAATGGCTACACCTTC,CASSPSPGTGEVNGYTF
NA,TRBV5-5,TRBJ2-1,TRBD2,TGTGCCAGCAGCTTGGGACTAGCGGGACACAATGAGCAGTTCTTC,CASSLGLAGHNEQFF
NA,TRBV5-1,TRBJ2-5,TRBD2,TGCGCCAGCATCGGACTAGCGGGAGGAGGTGAGACCCAGTACTTC,CASIGLAGGGETQYF
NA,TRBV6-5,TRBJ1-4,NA,TGTGCCAGCAGCCCTCAACAGGCAACTAATGAAAAACTGTTTTTT,CASSPQQATNEKLFF
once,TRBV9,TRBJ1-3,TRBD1,TGTGCCAGCAGCGTAGAAGGGACAGCTGGAAACACCATATATTTT,CASSVEGTAGNTIYF
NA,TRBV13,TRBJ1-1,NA,TGTGCCAGCAGCTTAGAAGGTCTGGGAGGGAGGAACACTGAAGCTTTCTTT,CASSLEGLGGRNTEAFF
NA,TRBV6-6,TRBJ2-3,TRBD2,TGTGCCAGCAGTTACAAGCTAGCGGGAATAGATACGCAGTATTTT,CASSYKLAGIDTQYF
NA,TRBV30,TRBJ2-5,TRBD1,TGTGCCTGGAGTCAGCTGGACAGGGATTTAGAGACCCAGTACTTC,CAWSQLDRDLETQYF
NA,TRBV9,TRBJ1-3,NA,TGTGCCAGCAGCGTAGCTGGGGGGAACACCATATATTTT,CASSVAGGNTIYF
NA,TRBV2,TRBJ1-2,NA,TGTGCCAGCAGTGTTTTACGGGGGGATAATGGCTACACCTTC,CASSVLRGDNGYTF
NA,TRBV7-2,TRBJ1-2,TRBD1,TGTGCCAGCAGCTTAGCGGCAGGGGGCGCGAATGGCTACACCTTC,CASSLAAGGANGYTF
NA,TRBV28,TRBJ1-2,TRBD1,TGTGCCAGCAGTTTATCAGGGGGGGGCTACACCTTC,CASSLSGGGYTF
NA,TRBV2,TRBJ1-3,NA,TGTGCCAGCATCAGGATTGGAAACACCATATATTTT,CASIRIGNTIYF
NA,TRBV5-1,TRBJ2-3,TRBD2,TGCGCCAGCAGCTTGGTGGTGGCGAGGAGACTAGCGGGGCCCACAGATACGCAGTATTTT,CASSLVVARRLAGPTDTQYF
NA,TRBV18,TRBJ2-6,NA,TGTGCCAGCTCAGCGGTCTCTGGGGCCAACGTCCTGACTTTC,CASSAVSGANVLTF
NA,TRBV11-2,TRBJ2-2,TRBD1,TGTGCCAGCAGCTTAAGACAGGGTCGGAACACCGGGGAGCTGTTTTTT,CASSLRQGRNTGELFF
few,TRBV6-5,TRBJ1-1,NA,TGTGCCAGCAGTAGGGGCCGGGAGCCAGCTTTCTTT,CASSRGREPAFF
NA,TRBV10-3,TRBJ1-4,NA,TGTGCTGCGTCTACTAATGAAAAACTGTTTTTT,CAASTNEKLFF